The 23 T cell receptor beta chains reported below all come from one sample, sequenced in a study of blood T cells in healthy people across ages. For the second PCR, which ran for 7 to 11 cycles, a sample-barcoded 5' primer and a J-beta primer mix were used. From the 5' RACE reads, TCRdb called clonotypes with MiXCR, one entry per CDR3 protein. The sample includes 700,000 to 950,000 distinct CDR3 sequences, approximately 43% seen only once; the top ten take 20% to 25%. Sequenced material: blood. The receptors derive from a woman aged 60-75 years in good health.

For this clonotype: A read error may produce the germline difference seen at one junction end. The rearrangement links TRBV5-1 to TRBJ2-1; TRBD2 matches at 10 bases. CDR3 length equals 14 residues. In germline, CDR1 is SGHRS, CDR2 YFSETQ. The CDR3: CAGSFLAGEYEQFF. The CDR3 DNA reads as TGCGCCGGCAGCTTCCTAGCGGGAGAATATGAGCAGTTCTTC.

Here the CDR3 DNA reads TGTGCCAGCAGTGGACTAGCGAACCCGGGGGATACGCAGTATTTT. It encodes CASSGLANPGDTQYF. The chain employs TRBV27 and TRBJ2-3; 9 bases align to TRBD2. The germline gives CDR1 MNHEY, CDR2 SMNVEV (reference sequence). CDR3 length: 15 amino acids. The V segment lost 5 bases and the J segment 6 bases; nucleotides outside the gene matches: 9.

In this sample, this clonotype turned up a few times. The chain employs TRBV7-2 and TRBJ1-5, with 8 positions matching TRBD1. Trimming took 0 bases from V and 6 from J; bases not matched to a gene: 10. Germline values: CDR1 SGHTA, CDR2 FQGNSA. The CDR3 sequence is 17 residues long. The CDR3 DNA reads TGTGCCAGCAGCTTAGCGACAGGGGTCGGGGTGAGTCAGCCCCAGCATTTT. Translation: CASSLATGVGVSQPQHF.

This clonotype occurred a few times. The V gene is TRBV7-9, the J gene TRBJ2-5; TRBD1 agrees at 7 bases. This CDR3 contains 15 residues. Germline V gene data show CDR1 as SEHNR and CDR2 as FQNEAQ (reference sequence). V shed 5 bases, J shed 2 bases, and the junction held 8 bases outside the gene matches. For the CDR3, the DNA is TGTGCCAGCAGCGATGGAACAGGGGAACAAGAGACCCAGTACTTC. It codes for CASSDGTGEQETQYF.

The chain recombines TRBV2 with TRBJ1-2; D is perhaps TRBD1 (6 bases). The V gene lost 5 bases and the J gene lost 12 bases, with 19 bases spanning the gap. Germline V gene data show CDR1 as SNHLY and CDR2 as FYNNEI. The CDR3 extends over 13 amino acids. The CDR3: CASSRRMTGDDTF. CDR3 sequence (DNA): TGTGCCAGCAGTAGGCGAATGACAGGAGATGACACCTTC.

CDR3 region: CASSNRRGPYEQYF. The DNA of the CDR3 is TGCGCCAGCAGCAATCGGAGGGGACCCTACGAGCAGTACTTC. The chain links TRBV5-1 to TRBJ2-7; possibly TRBD2 for D (6 bases). Trimming took off 4 bases at V and 2 bases at J, with 13 bases between the two ends. This CDR3 comprises 14 residues. CDR1 is SGHRS and CDR2 is YFSETQ in the germline V gene.

Comments on this clonotype: The junction differs from germline at one of its ends, possibly a read error. V is TRBV11-2 and J is TRBJ2-1, with D unresolved. Germline V gene lookup returns CDR1 SGHAT and CDR2 FQNNGV. The CDR3 is 14 residues long. CDR3 sequence (DNA): TGTGCCAGCAGCCTCACGCGTCGCCACAATGAGCAGTTTTTC. Its translation is CASSLTRRHNEQFF.

The chain employs TRBV5-1 and TRBJ2-7; 8 bases align to TRBD2. The CDR3 has 14 amino acids. The germline V gene encodes CDR1 SGHRS and CDR2 YFSETQ. J lost 6 bases, V lost 7 bases, and 12 bases had no gene match. CDR3 region: CASSEPGLVAEQYF. CDR3 DNA sequence: TGCGCCAGCTCGGAACCGGGACTAGTCGCCGAGCAGTACTTC.

This sequence joins TRBV5-1 and TRBJ2-1, with D possibly called TRBD1 or TRBD2 (5 bases each). The CDR3 consists of 16 residues. V was trimmed by 6 bases and J by 0 bases, leaving 16 bases between them. Germline assignment: CDR1 SGHRS and CDR2 YFSETQ. For the CDR3, the DNA is TGCGCCAGCACCTCCGGGACCAAAAGCTCCTACAATGAGCAGTTCTTC. Amino acids: CASTSGTKSSYNEQFF.

The chain is built from TRBV21-1 and TRBJ2-7; no DNA check was done on the table's D call, TRBD1. TRBV21-1 is annotated as a pseudogene. The CDR3 sequence is 13 residues long. CDR3 DNA: TGTGCCAGCGGCTCTGGACAGGGCTACGAGCAGTACTTC. Its translation: CASGSGQGYEQYF.

The rearrangement uses TRBV11-2 and TRBJ2-1; 14 bases match TRBD2. The CDR3 totals 17 residues. Germline-derived CDR1 and CDR2 are SGHAT and FQNNGV. Trimming removed 5 bases from V and 7 bases from J; junction bases left unmatched: 10. The CDR3: CASSQGTSGRPRNEQFF. CDR3 coding DNA: TGTGCCAGCAGCCAAGGGACTAGCGGGAGACCACGTAATGAGCAGTTCTTC.

This clonotype was seen only a few times. The rearrangement links TRBV7-6 to TRBJ2-2, with a weak D call TRBD2 (7 bases). The V end was cut by 0 bases, the J end by 5 bases, with 10 bases between. Looked up from germline, CDR1 is SGHVS and CDR2 is FNYEAQ. The CDR3 runs 15 residues. The CDR3 DNA sequence: TGTGCCAGCAGCTTAGCGAGGGGGGGTACCGGGGAGCTGTTTTTT. Protein: CASSLARGGTGELFF.

The chain couples TRBV19 to TRBJ2-6; possibly TRBD1 for D (6 bases). The germline V and J ends were trimmed by 5 bases and 2 bases, with 19 bases remaining between them. The CDR3 length is 18 residues. CDR1 is LNHDA, CDR2 SQIVND, per germline (reference sequence). The CDR3 protein is CASSSPTGPYAGANVLTF. CDR3 DNA sequence: TGTGCCAGTAGTTCCCCGACAGGACCTTACGCTGGGGCCAACGTCCTGACTTTC. Filled out from reference TRBV19 and TRBJ2-6, the complete variable domain reads DGGITQSPKYLFRKEGQNVTLSCEQNLNHDAMYWYRQDPGQGLRLIYYSQIVNDFQKGDIAEGYSVSREKKESFPLTVTSAQKNPTAFYLCASSSPTGPYAGANVLTFGAGSRLTVL.

The CDR3 sequence is CASSETWAYEQFF. The CDR3 bases are TGTGCCAGCAGCGAAACGTGGGCCTATGAGCAGTTCTTC. The chain links TRBV9 to TRBJ2-1; no definite D call. Germline V gene data show CDR1 as SGDLS and CDR2 as YYNGEE. The V end lost 3 bases, the J end lost 8 bases, and 12 bases lay between the germline ends. There are 13 residues in the CDR3. Based on the CDR3 plus reference TRBV9 and TRBJ2-1, the full variable domain is DSGVTQTPKHLITATGQRVTLRCSPRSGDLSVYWYQQSLDQGLQFLIQYYNGEERAKGNILERFSAQQFPDLHSELNLSSLELGDSALYFCASSETWAYEQFFGPGTRLTVL.

This chain joins TRBV5-1 and TRBJ1-6; 9 nucleotides agree with TRBD1. J gave up 10 bases and V 3 bases, and 11 bases lay outside the gene matches. The CDR3 has 16 amino acids. Germline CDR1 is SGHRS and CDR2 is YFSETQ. This CDR3 is CASSSPGQGVLSPLHF. CDR3 nucleotide sequence: TGCGCCAGCAGCTCGCCGGGACAGGGAGTGCTCTCACCCCTCCACTTT.

This chain joins TRBV29-1 and TRBJ1-1; D is unresolved. The V gene lost 5 bases and the J gene lost 0 bases, with 7 bases spanning the gap. In germline, CDR1 is SQVTM, CDR2 ANQGSEA. The CDR3 runs 12 residues. The CDR3, as DNA: TGCAGCGTTTGGGGTTTGAACACTGAAGCTTTCTTT. Translated: CSVWGLNTEAFF.

This chain uses TRBV5-1 with TRBJ2-7; TRBD1 is a possible D gene (5 bases). V lost 0 bases and J 3 bases, leaving 10 bases between the germline ends. Germline V gene sequence: CDR1 SGHRS, CDR2 YFSETQ. The CDR3 covers 14 residues. The CDR3 nucleotides are TGCGCCAGCAGCTTGGAAAAGGGGTTCTACGAGCAGTACTTC. It yields the protein CASSLEKGFYEQYF.

The CDR3 loop is CASTPWETGGMADTQYF. The CDR3 DNA reads as TGTGCCAGCACCCCCTGGGAAACAGGAGGGATGGCAGATACGCAGTATTTT. The chain has TRBV12-3 or TRBV12-4 and TRBJ2-3, with a weak D call TRBD2 (6 bases). The CDR3 totals 17 residues. Between the trimmed V and J ends, which lost 7 bases and 4 bases, there was a span of 24 bases.

The V call is TRBV21-1, the J call TRBJ2-2. TRBV21-1 corresponds to a pseudogene. The CDR3 runs 16 residues. The CDR3 here is CASSKQTEPNTGELFF. In DNA, the CDR3 is TGTGCCAGCAGCAAACAAACGGAACCGAACACCGGGGAGCTGTTTTTT.

This clonotype showed up just a few times. The J gene is TRBJ2-5, the V gene TRBV27, with D tentatively TRBD2 (5 bases). Trimming stripped 5 bases from V and 5 bases from J, with 15 bases between. The CDR3 is 14 residues long. Germline V CDR1 and CDR2: MNHEY, SMNVEV (reference sequence). CDR3 amino acids: CASSLAQQTETQYF. For the CDR3, the DNA is TGTGCCAGCAGTCTAGCCCAACAGACTGAGACCCAGTACTTC.

For this clonotype: With a much larger clone just one base away, this may be a read error. The chain couples TRBV20-1 to TRBJ2-5, with TRBD2 identical over 7 bases. The ends lost 6 bases at V and 13 bases at J; junction bases unmatched: 20. The germline CDR1 and CDR2 sequences are DFQATT and SNEGSKA (reference sequence). The CDR3 loop spans 14 amino acids. The CDR3 spells CSAPGGGVTYELYF. The CDR3 region has the DNA TGCAGTGCCCCTGGGGGGGGAGTGACCTACGAGCTGTACTTC.

The rearrangement uses TRBV29-1 and TRBJ2-5, with TRBD2 identical over 12 bases. CDR1 is SQVTM and CDR2 is ANQGSEA in the germline V gene. The V gene end was trimmed by 1 base and the J gene end by 7 bases; junction bases not matched to a gene: 10. The CDR3 is 16 amino acids. CDR3 coding DNA: TGCAGCGTTGAAGGGCTGACTAGCGGGAGTTGGAGGACCCAGTACTTC. This codes for CSVEGLTSGSWRTQYF.

This sequence joins TRBV4-2 and TRBJ2-3, with TRBD2 matching over 8 bases. Germline CDR1 and CDR2: LGHNA and YNFKEQ. This CDR3 contains 17 residues. V lost 0 bases and J lost 2; bases outside the gene matches: 7. CDR3 residues: CASSQDWRGADTDTQYF. DNA for the CDR3: TGTGCCAGCAGCCAAGATTGGCGGGGGGCCGACACAGATACGCAGTATTTT.